The 28 T cell receptor beta chains reported below all come from one sample, sequenced in a study of early stage breast cancer tumors (TCRdb year 2017). Library generation was performed with the immunoSEQ multiplex PCR assay. TCRdb obtained this table from immuneACCESS and retained in-frame rearrangements with V and J assigned. These tables miss some clones; where compared with another copy, unresolved V genes account for less than half of the shortfall, and the remainder is unexplained. The sample yields about 29,000 clones; roughly four fifths were counted once. Approximately 9% of the sample is held by the ten biggest clonotypes. Material: blood. These receptors were taken from a person in their fifties or sixties with breast cancer.

The genes are TRBV6-1 and TRBJ2-3, with D tentatively TRBD1 (6 bases). The V end lost 4 bases, the J end lost 0 bases, and 14 bases lay between the germline ends. This CDR3 comprises 16 residues. Germline CDR1 and CDR2: MNHNS and SASEGT. CDR3 sequence: CASSGRQGISTDTQYF. In nucleotides, the CDR3 is TGTGCCAGCAGTGGGAGGCAGGGGATTAGCACAGATACGCAGTATTTT.

The CDR3 sequence is CASSLEGRTYNEQFF. CDR3 in DNA: TGTGCCAGCAGCTTAGAGGGCAGAACCTACAATGAGCAGTTCTTC. The chain employs TRBV7-6 and TRBJ2-1; D gene uncertain. V was shortened by 1 base and J by 2 bases, with 9 bases between the two germline ends. The CDR3 contains 15 residues. The V gene's germline CDR1 is SGHVS and CDR2 FNYEAQ.

The V and J genes are TRBV28 and TRBJ1-2; 9 nucleotides agree with TRBD1. Germline V CDR1 and CDR2: MDHEN, SYDVKM. The V segment lost 2 bases and the J segment 5 bases; nucleotides outside the gene matches: 0. The CDR3 runs to 13 residues. The chain's CDR3 is CASSLGTGYGYTF. CDR3 DNA sequence: TGTGCCAGCAGTTTAGGGACAGGGTATGGCTACACCTTC.

This chain joins TRBV7-9 and TRBJ2-7, with 7 bases that match TRBD1. Germline CDR1 SEHNR, CDR2 FQNEAQ (reference sequence). Trimming took 1 base from V and 4 from J; bases not matched to a gene: 4. The CDR3 contains 14 residues. The CDR3 DNA reads TGTGCCAGCAGCTTAGAACAGGGGCTGTACGAGCAGTACTTC. Protein sequence: CASSLEQGLYEQYF.

The genes are TRBV28 and TRBJ2-3; D is unresolved. V was trimmed by 6 bases and J by 2 bases, leaving 12 bases between them. Germline CDR1 is MDHEN and CDR2 is SYDVKM. This CDR3 is 14 amino acids long. Here the CDR3 reads CASRSQVPTDTQYF. For the CDR3, the DNA is TGTGCCAGCAGATCTCAAGTACCCACAGATACGCAGTATTTT. Drawing the rest from reference TRBV28 and TRBJ2-3, the complete variable domain is DVKVTQSSRYLVKRTGEKVFLECVQDMDHENMFWYRQDPGLGLRLIYFSYDVKMKEKGDIPEGYSVSREKKERFSLILESASTNQTSMYLCASRSQVPTDTQYFGPGTRLTVL.

The gene calls are TRBV5-1 and TRBJ2-6; tentatively, D is TRBD1 (5 bases). The CDR3 runs to 15 residues. Germline loops: CDR1 SGHRS, CDR2 YFSETQ. Trimming took 3 bases from V and 1 from J, leaving 8 bases between them. CDR3: CASSYSGSGANVLTF. In DNA form, the CDR3 reads TGCGCCAGCAGCTATTCAGGGTCTGGGGCCAACGTCCTGACTTTC.

The chain employs TRBV18 and TRBJ2-7; 7 nucleotides line up with TRBD2. Germline CDR1 and CDR2: KGHSH and LQKENI. Trimming removed 3 bases from V and 7 bases from J; junction bases left unmatched: 12. The CDR3 spans 15 residues. The CDR3 region is CASSPPAAGALEQYF. In DNA form, the CDR3 reads TGTGCCAGCTCACCCCCTGCGGCGGGAGCTTTAGAGCAGTACTTC.

The CDR3 reads CASRPPGQDNEKLFF. In DNA form, the CDR3 reads TGTGCCAGCAGACCCCCAGGACAGGACAATGAAAAACTGTTTTTT. The chain uses TRBV21-1 and TRBJ1-4; TRBD1 is the table's D call, not checked against the DNA. TRBV21-1 is annotated as a pseudogene. The CDR3 covers 15 residues.

This chain links TRBV7-7 with TRBJ2-1, with a tentative D call TRBD1 (5 bases). Germline V gives CDR1 SSHAT, CDR2 FNYEAQ (reference sequence). The V end was cut by 1 base, the J end by 6 bases, with 7 bases between. This CDR3 contains 13 residues. CDR3: CASSLGQGNEQFF. Written as DNA, the CDR3 is TGTGCCAGCAGCTTAGGGCAGGGCAATGAGCAGTTCTTC. Based on the CDR3 plus reference TRBV7-7 and TRBJ2-1, the full variable domain is GAGVSQSPRYKVTKRGQDVTLRCDPISSHATLYWYQQALGQGPEFLTYFNYEAQPDKSGLPSDRFSAERPEGSISTLTIQRTEQRDSAMYRCASSLGQGNEQFFGPGTRLTVL.

The genes are TRBV19 and TRBJ2-4; the match to TRBD2 covers 13 bases. CDR1 and CDR2 from the germline V gene are LNHDA and SQIVND (reference sequence). The CDR3 sequence is 16 residues long. With 6 bases clipped from V and 10 bases from J, the junction kept 12 bases outside the gene matches. In nucleotides, the CDR3 is TGTGCCAGTAGGCCTAACCGGACTAGCGGGAGTTTGATTCAGTACTTC. This sequence encodes CASRPNRTSGSLIQYF.

The chain combines TRBV28 with TRBJ2-5; D might be TRBD2 (5 bases). Trimming removed 8 bases at V and 5 bases at J, with 15 bases between. This CDR3 comprises 13 residues. Germline CDR1 is MDHEN and CDR2 is SYDVKM. The CDR3 loop reads CASHDYGEETQYF. The CDR3 DNA sequence: TGTGCCAGCCACGATTACGGGGAGGAGACCCAGTACTTC.

The chain links TRBV19 to TRBJ2-2; 10 positions agree with TRBD1. In germline, CDR1 is LNHDA, CDR2 SQIVND (reference sequence). Trimming at V came to 6 bases and at J to 7 bases, leaving 8 bases not matched to a gene. This CDR3 has 15 amino acids. DNA for the CDR3: TGTGCCAGTAGACCCGGGACAGGGGCTAGCGGGGAGCTGTTTTTT. This codes for CASRPGTGASGELFF.

The CDR3 reads CASLETRSLHEQYF. DNA of the CDR3: TGTGCCAGCTTGGAGACACGGAGTCTCCACGAGCAGTACTTC. V is TRBV6-1 and J is TRBJ2-7; no clear D gene. This CDR3 region has 14 residues. Germline V gene data show CDR1 as MNHNS and CDR2 as SASEGT. Trimming took 8 bases from V and 5 from J, leaving 19 bases between them.

This clone has just one count. This chain uses TRBV7-3 with TRBJ1-4; tentative D call: TRBD1 (5 bases). Germline CDR1 is SGHTA and CDR2 is FQGTGA. The CDR3 sequence is 13 residues long. V was cut by 5 bases and J by 8 bases, with 12 bases left in between. The CDR3 loop reads CASSPGLGEKLFF. The DNA of the CDR3 is TGTGCCAGCAGCCCGGGACTGGGGGAAAAACTGTTTTTT.

V and J are TRBV27 and TRBJ1-5; TRBD1 is a possible D gene (6 bases). Trimming left V 5 bases short and J 11 bases short, with 22 bases between. Germline values: CDR1 MNHEY, CDR2 SMNVEV (reference sequence). This CDR3 is built from 15 residues. DNA of the CDR3: TGTGCCAGCAGTCCTACTAATGTGGGGGGGGCATCCCAGCATTTT. Encoded protein: CASSPTNVGGASQHF.

V is TRBV6-1 and J is TRBJ1-4, with D hard to call. V lost 7 bases to trimming and J lost 0 bases, with 12 bases between them. The germline gives CDR1 MNHNS, CDR2 SASEGT. The length of the CDR3 is 15 residues. CDR3 protein: CASMEYVATNEKLFF. In nucleotides, the CDR3 is TGTGCCAGCATGGAGTACGTTGCAACTAATGAAAAACTGTTTTTT.

The chain links TRBV7-6 to TRBJ1-1; 9 nucleotides agree with TRBD1. Germline trimming cut 5 bases from V and 1 base from J; bases unmatched to any gene: 5. The V gene's germline CDR1 is SGHVS and CDR2 FNYEAQ. CDR3 size: 15 residues. The CDR3 sequence: CASSQTGQGNTEAFF. The CDR3, as DNA: TGTGCCAGCAGCCAAACGGGACAGGGGAACACTGAAGCTTTCTTT.

On this clone itself: At the DNA level, this CDR3 is encoded by other sequences in the same sample as well. The CDR3 region has the DNA TGTGCCAGCAGCGTCGGGACAGGGGGCTTCGAGCAGTACTTC. This codes for CASSVGTGGFEQYF. The J gene is TRBJ2-7, the V gene TRBV28; TRBD1 matches 12 bases. Per germline, CDR1 MDHEN and CDR2 SYDVKM. J was trimmed by 6 bases and V by 6 bases; bases with no gene match: 6. The CDR3 contains 14 residues. The full variable domain, rest sourced from reference TRBV28 and TRBJ2-7, is DVKVTQSSRYLVKRTGEKVFLECVQDMDHENMFWYRQDPGLGLRLIYFSYDVKMKEKGDIPEGYSVSREKKERFSLILESASTNQTSMYLCASSVGTGGFEQYFGPGTRLTVT.

V is TRBV19 and J is TRBJ1-2; TRBD1 matches 8 bases. Trimming at V came to 4 bases and at J to 4 bases, leaving 8 bases not matched to a gene. The CDR3 runs to 15 residues. Germline V gives CDR1 LNHDA, CDR2 SQIVND (reference sequence). Here the CDR3 DNA reads TGTGCCAGTAGTACGACAACGACAGGGGTCTATGGCTACACCTTC. This encodes CASSTTTTGVYGYTF.

This clone was counted a single time. The rearrangement joins TRBV5-1 to TRBJ2-5; D not resolved. Germline-derived CDR1 and CDR2 are SGHRS and YFSETQ. This CDR3 comprises 14 residues. Trimming stripped 2 bases from V and 4 bases from J, with 12 bases between. CDR3 bases: TGCGCCAGCAGCTTCAGGCCCCAGGTAGAGACCCAGTACTTC. This sequence encodes CASSFRPQVETQYF.

The CDR3 sequence is CASSLLVGVAHEQFF. The DNA of the CDR3 is TGTGCCAGCAGTTTATTGGTTGGGGTGGCCCATGAGCAGTTCTTC. This chain links TRBV27 with TRBJ2-1, with unresolved D. Germline CDR1 MNHEY, CDR2 SMNVEV (reference sequence). Trimming stripped 1 base from V and 8 bases from J, with 15 bases between. The CDR3 covers 15 residues.

The rearrangement uses TRBV5-6 and TRBJ2-1; either TRBD1 or TRBD2 may fit D (5 bases each). Trimming left V 7 bases short and J 0 bases short, with 17 bases between. This CDR3 is built from 16 residues. Germline CDR1 is SGHDT and CDR2 is YYEEEE. The CDR3 DNA is TGTGCCAGCTGTTTTCGAGGGACCCTCTCCTACAATGAGCAGTTCTTC. It specifies CASCFRGTLSYNEQFF.

The rearrangement joins TRBV5-5 to TRBJ2-1; 7 bases align to TRBD2. This CDR3 region has 17 residues. Trimming took 2 bases from V and 5 from J; bases not matched to a gene: 13. Germline assignment: CDR1 SGHKS and CDR2 YYEKEE (reference sequence). CDR3 in amino acids: CASSFRVSSGGNNEQFF. CDR3 in DNA: TGTGCCAGCAGCTTTCGAGTGTCTAGCGGAGGTAACAATGAGCAGTTCTTC.

The rearrangement links TRBV27 to TRBJ1-6; 8 positions agree with TRBD1. CDR1 is MNHEY, CDR2 SMNVEV, per germline (reference sequence). This CDR3 contains 18 residues. V trimming: 6 bases; J trimming: 7 bases; junction bases outside the gene matches: 17. CDR3 DNA: TGTGCCAGCAGCCTTAGGGGGCGGACAGGGAGTATGAATTCACCCCTCCACTTT. Its protein product is CASSLRGRTGSMNSPLHF.

This sequence joins TRBV30 and TRBJ1-2, with D uncertain. V was shortened by 8 bases and J by 5 bases, with 12 bases between the two germline ends. In germline, CDR1 is GTSNPN, CDR2 SVGIG (reference sequence). This CDR3 has 11 amino acids. Written as DNA, the CDR3 is TGTGCCGTCCCACGGGGATATGGCTACACCTTC. Encoded protein: CAVPRGYGYTF.

This clone was seen a handful of times. The V gene is TRBV5-4, the J gene TRBJ1-2; D is unclear. Germline V lookup: CDR1 SGHNT, CDR2 YYREEE (reference sequence). Trimming shortened V by 9 bases and J by 2 bases, and 11 bases separated the two germline ends. The CDR3 consists of 12 residues. The CDR3 sequence is CATKTPNYGYTF. DNA of the CDR3: TGTGCCACCAAAACTCCCAACTATGGCTACACCTTC.

This rearrangement joins TRBV5-1 to TRBJ1-6; TRBD1 is a possible D gene (6 bases). Trimming stripped 4 bases from V and 0 bases from J, with 14 bases between. CDR1 and CDR2 from the germline V gene are SGHRS and YFSETQ. The length of the CDR3 is 17 residues. The CDR3 loop reads CASSPQGRGSYNSPLHF. As DNA, the CDR3 is TGCGCCAGCAGCCCTCAGGGGCGCGGCTCCTATAATTCACCCCTCCACTTT.

This clone was observed a single time. This chain joins TRBV6-1 and TRBJ2-7; 14 bases are a match to TRBD2. CDR3 size: 15 residues. Per the germline V gene, CDR1 is MNHNS and CDR2 is SASEGT. The ends lost 1 base at V and 4 bases at J; junction bases unmatched: 0. CDR3 sequence reads: CASSEGLAGGYEQYF. In nucleotides, the CDR3 is TGTGCCAGCAGTGAAGGACTAGCGGGAGGGTACGAGCAGTACTTC.